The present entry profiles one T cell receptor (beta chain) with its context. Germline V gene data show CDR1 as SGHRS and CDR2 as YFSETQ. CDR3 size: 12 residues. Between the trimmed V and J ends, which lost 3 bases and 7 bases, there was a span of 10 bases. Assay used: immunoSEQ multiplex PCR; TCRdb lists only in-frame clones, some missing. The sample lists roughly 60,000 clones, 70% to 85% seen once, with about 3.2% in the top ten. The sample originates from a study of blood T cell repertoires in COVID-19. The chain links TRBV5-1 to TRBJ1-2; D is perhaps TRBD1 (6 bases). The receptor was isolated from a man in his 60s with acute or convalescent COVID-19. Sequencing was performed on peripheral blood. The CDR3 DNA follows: TGCGCCAGCAGCTCCGGGACACTTGGCTACACCTTC. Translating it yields CASSSGTLGYTF.